This paragraph covers one T cell receptor (beta chain) sequence. Its antigen is unknown. This specimen belongs to a study of human T cells and chemical hapten exposure. Study as a whole: Upper-back patches of 0.01% DPC were read at 6 days. Mostly female, the patients presented with alopecia areata, totalis or universalis.

Study-wide points: With DPC sensitization, TCRs exceeding 1 in 1000 frequency showed no change. Expanded TCRs produced significantly more large CDR3 similarity clusters than controls did.

MiXCR was run by TCRdb on the RACE reads, yielding one entry per CDR3 protein. The sample consists of some 400,000 distinct CDR3 sequences, roughly 4.6% of them appearing once. Germline assignment: CDR1 SGHRS and CDR2 YFSETQ. With 7 bases removed from V and 0 bases from J, the gap between germline ends came to 15 bases. CDR3 size: 15 residues. Noted time point: pre-sensitization, week 0. Treatment described: therapeutic diphenylcyclopropenone sensitization with weekly scalp DPC. The chain couples TRBV5-1 to TRBJ2-3; D unclear. The sequence derives from a woman aged 45-60 years with alopecia areata. Some clones in this sample may be carry-over from other donors' samples. This specimen was whole blood, taken in connection with sensitization to the hapten diphenylcyclopropenone (DPC). CDR3 sequence: CASGKPVFSTDTQYF. Written as DNA, the CDR3 is TGCGCCAGCGGCAAACCGGTTTTTAGCACAGATACGCAGTATTTT.